The clone carrying this T cell receptor (beta chain) was detected a few times. What it recognizes is unknown. Trimming removed 5 bases from V and 0 bases from J, with 11 bases in between. This CDR3 is 15 amino acids long. Germline CDR1 SEHNR, CDR2 FQNEAQ (reference sequence). This sample was taken from a study of beta chain features in type 1 diabetes. Overall study findings and caveats: Relative to healthy donors, patients appeared to have naive, central memory and Treg TCRB repertoires that were more similar. People with Type 1 diabetes carried modestly yet significantly shorter TCRB CDR3s in all four CD4+ subsets. Lower insertion and higher deletion counts appeared at VDJ junctions in type 1 diabetes patients.

Every bit of the isolated RNA underwent reverse transcription, so sequencing read expressed TCRB transcripts. TCRdb's table, derived via immunoSEQ multiplex PCR, lists solely in-frame clones and lacks some. The profile shows 500,000 to 700,000 clones, about 16% of them singletons. The chain employs TRBV7-9 and TRBJ2-1, with D possibly matching TRBD2 (5 bases). The sequencing sample was made of naive CD4+ T cells from blood. This receptor was taken from a man aged 18 to 30 in good health. The CDR3 loop is CASSEGLSSYNEQFF. CDR3 sequence (DNA): TGTGCCAGCAGCGAAGGACTTAGCTCCTACAATGAGCAGTTCTTC.